A few counts support the clone carrying this T cell receptor (beta chain). Its antigen is as yet unknown. TCRdb passed the 5' RACE reads through MiXCR, listing each CDR3 protein once. Among 300,000 or so distinct CDR3 sequences, around 15% were seen once, and the ten largest hold around 23%. The data stem from a study of T-cell memory formation after mild COVID-19. Study-wide context: Among the donors, TCR clusters were largely specific to each donor.

Findings and limits, study-wide: Clones that contracted from day 15 to 85 were balanced CD4/CD8, while later expanders leaned CD4+. For second-wave clones that peaked at day 37, SARS-CoV-2 specificity went unverified.

The germline gives CDR1 SGDLS, CDR2 YYNGEE. J was trimmed by 1 base and V by 0 bases; bases with no gene match: 5. This CDR3 spans 16 amino acids. This TCR came from a man younger than 30 who had mild COVID-19 (a few samples of this study predate the infection). Cell type and time point are not known. The chain has TRBV9 and TRBJ2-5; 8 bases line up with TRBD2. The sequenced sample consisted of PBMCs or a T cell subset sorted from them (not recorded which). CDR3 nucleotides: TGTGCCAGCAGCGTAGGGGTAGCGGGGCGCCAAGAGACCCAGTACTTC. Its protein is CASSVGVAGRQETQYF.